These 7 T cell receptor beta chains share one sample of origin, sequenced in a study of shared clonotypes between healthy human individuals. Only in-frame clones appear in the TCRdb table, and some are missing; sequencing was by immunoSEQ multiplex PCR. The sample has some 2.1 million clones, 85% to 95% seen once. Sequenced input: naive CD4+ T cells sorted from blood. As to subset: CD45RA+ positively selected. The source of these receptors is a man aged 18 to 35 in good health.

The rearrangement links TRBV5-1 to TRBJ2-3, with D uncertain. The CDR3 consists of 16 residues. Trimming pared 0 bases from V and 2 bases from J, leaving 13 bases between. Germline V gene data show CDR1 as SGHRS and CDR2 as YFSETQ. CDR3 DNA sequence: TGCGCCAGCAGCTTGGGACTCGTCTGGGACACAGATACGCAGTATTTT. This encodes CASSLGLVWDTDTQYF.

The V and J genes are TRBV30 and TRBJ2-2, with 9 bases identical to TRBD2. The CDR3 consists of 17 residues. Per germline, CDR1 GTSNPN and CDR2 SVGIG (reference sequence). With V trimmed by 4 bases and J by 0 bases, 9 bases remained unmatched. CDR3 coding DNA: TGTGCCTGGAAAAGGCGACTAGCGGCAGCGAACACCGGGGAGCTGTTTTTT. Encoded protein: CAWKRRLAAANTGELFF.

J is TRBJ2-7 and V is TRBV9, with 7 bases matching TRBD1. Losses at the gene ends were 6 bases for V and 1 base for J; bases not matched to a gene: 7. From germline, CDR1 is SGDLS and CDR2 YYNGEE. CDR3 length equals 14 residues. Here the CDR3 reads CASNRGVESYEQYF. In DNA, the CDR3 is TGTGCCAGCAACAGGGGCGTTGAATCCTACGAGCAGTACTTC.

The rearrangement uses TRBV7-9 and TRBJ2-2; D not certain. V lost 4 bases and J 6 bases, leaving 12 bases between the germline ends. Germline V gives CDR1 SEHNR, CDR2 FQNEAQ (reference sequence). This CDR3 has 14 amino acids. The CDR3 DNA sequence: TGTGCCAGCAGCTCCCCCTACCGGGCCGGGGAGCTGTTTTTT. Its translation: CASSSPYRAGELFF. Full variable domain (missing parts from reference TRBV7-9 and TRBJ2-2): DTGVSQNPRHKITKRGQNVTFRCDPISEHNRLYWYRQTLGQGPEFLTYFQNEAQLEKSRLLSDRFSAERPKGSFSTLEIQRTEQGDSAMYLCASSSPYRAGELFFGEGSRLTVL.

The J gene is TRBJ2-3, the V gene TRBV4-1; no firm D call. V shed 1 base and J shed 1 base, with 6 bases lying between them. The germline V gene has CDR1 MGHRA and CDR2 YSYEKL. The CDR3 sequence is 14 residues long. CDR3 loop: CASSQGVRTDTQYF. CDR3 coding DNA: TGCGCCAGCAGCCAAGGCGTCCGCACAGATACGCAGTATTTT.

This sequence joins TRBV2 and TRBJ1-2; TRBD1 matches at 8 bases. Per germline, CDR1 SNHLY and CDR2 FYNNEI. The CDR3 has 14 residues. V dropped 4 bases and J dropped 6; count of bases not matched to a gene: 7. CDR3 sequence: CASSGRQGIDGYTF. The CDR3 DNA sequence: TGTGCCAGCAGTGGAAGACAGGGGATAGATGGCTACACCTTC.

The chain couples TRBV28 to TRBJ2-2, with 11 bases identical to TRBD2. There are 14 residues in the CDR3. Trimming cost V 7 bases and J 3 bases; bases outside gene matches: 1. The germline V gene encodes CDR1 MDHEN and CDR2 SYDVKM. CDR3 sequence reads: CASTSGGHTGELFF. The CDR3, as DNA: TGTGCCAGCACTAGCGGGGGGCACACCGGGGAGCTGTTTTTT.